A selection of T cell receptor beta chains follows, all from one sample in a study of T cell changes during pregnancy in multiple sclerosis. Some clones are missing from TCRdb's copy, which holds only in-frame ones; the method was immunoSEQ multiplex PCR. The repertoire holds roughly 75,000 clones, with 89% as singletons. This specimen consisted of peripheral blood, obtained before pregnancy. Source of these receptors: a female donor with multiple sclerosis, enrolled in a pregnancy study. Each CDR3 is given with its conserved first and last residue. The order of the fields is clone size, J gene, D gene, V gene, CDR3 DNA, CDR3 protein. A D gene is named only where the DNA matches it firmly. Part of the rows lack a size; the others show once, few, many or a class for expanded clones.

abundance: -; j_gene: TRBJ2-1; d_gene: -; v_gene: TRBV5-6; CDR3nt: TGTGCCAGCAGCTTGCCCCAGGGATTCTCCTACAATGAGCAGTTCTTC; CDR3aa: CASSLPQGFSYNEQFF
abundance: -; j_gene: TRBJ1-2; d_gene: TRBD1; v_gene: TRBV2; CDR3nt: TGTGCCAGCAGACAGGGGGCGGACTATGGCTACACCTTC; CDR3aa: CASRQGADYGYTF
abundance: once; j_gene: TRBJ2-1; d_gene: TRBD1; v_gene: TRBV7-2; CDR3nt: TGTGCCAGCAGCCAGGGCGGGACAGGGGGCGGGGATGAGCAGTTCTTC; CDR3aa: CASSQGGTGGGDEQFF
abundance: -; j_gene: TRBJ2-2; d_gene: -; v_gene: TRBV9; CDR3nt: TGTGCCAGCAGCGTAGTTGGACAGTGGAACACCGGGGAGCTGTTTTTT; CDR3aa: CASSVVGQWNTGELFF
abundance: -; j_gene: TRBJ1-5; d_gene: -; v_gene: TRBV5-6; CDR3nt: TGTGCCAGCAGCTCGGGTTTCGGGTTACCCCAGCATTTT; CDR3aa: CASSSGFGLPQHF
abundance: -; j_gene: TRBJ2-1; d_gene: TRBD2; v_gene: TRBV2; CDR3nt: TGTGCCAGCAGTGAGGGACTAGTGGTATACAATGAGCAGTTCTTC; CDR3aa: CASSEGLVVYNEQFF
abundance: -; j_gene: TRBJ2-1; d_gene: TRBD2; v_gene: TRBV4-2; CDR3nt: TGTGCCAGCAGCACGGGACTAGCGGGGGGGCCCGAAAATGAGCAGTTCTTC; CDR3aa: CASSTGLAGGPENEQFF
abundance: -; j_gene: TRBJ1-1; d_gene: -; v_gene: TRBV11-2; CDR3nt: TGTGCCAGCAGCTTACGGCGGGGTCAGACGGTGGCTTTCTTT; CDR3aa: CASSLRRGQTVAFF
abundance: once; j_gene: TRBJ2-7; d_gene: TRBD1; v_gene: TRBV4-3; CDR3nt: TGCGCCAGCAGCCGCCGACAGGGTTGGGACTACGAGCAGTACTTC; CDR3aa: CASSRRQGWDYEQYF
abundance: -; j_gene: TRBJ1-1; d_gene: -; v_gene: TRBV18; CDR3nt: TGTGCCAGCTCACCACCGTCGGGGGGAGCTTTCTTT; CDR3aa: CASSPPSGGAFF
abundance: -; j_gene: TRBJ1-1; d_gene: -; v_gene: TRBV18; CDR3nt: TGTGCCAGCTCACAAGGCCAGGGGTCGACTGAAGCTTTCTTT; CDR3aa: CASSQGQGSTEAFF
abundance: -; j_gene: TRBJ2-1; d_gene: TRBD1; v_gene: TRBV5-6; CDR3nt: TGTGCCAGCAGCCCGGGACAGTTCAATGAGCAGTTCTTC; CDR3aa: CASSPGQFNEQFF
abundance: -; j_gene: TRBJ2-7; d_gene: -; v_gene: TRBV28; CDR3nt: TGTGCCAGCAGTTTAACCGGGACAATCTCCGAGCAGTACTTC; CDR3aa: CASSLTGTISEQYF
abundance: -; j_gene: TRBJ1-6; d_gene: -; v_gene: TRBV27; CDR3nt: TGTGCCAGCAGTTTATTCCGGGGAGCTTCACCCCTCCACTTT; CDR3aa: CASSLFRGASPLHF
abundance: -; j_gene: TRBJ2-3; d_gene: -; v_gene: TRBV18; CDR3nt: TGTGCCAGCTCACCACTCAACGGCCCAGAGGCAGATACGCAGTATTTT; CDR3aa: CASSPLNGPEADTQYF
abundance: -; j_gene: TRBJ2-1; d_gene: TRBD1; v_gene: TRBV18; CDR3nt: TGTGCCAGCTCTTTCGACAGGGCCAATGAGCAGTTCTTC; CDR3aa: CASSFDRANEQFF
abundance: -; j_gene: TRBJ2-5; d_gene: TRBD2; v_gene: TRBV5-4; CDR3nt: TGTGCCAGCAGCTCAGGGGGACTAGCGGGGGGAGAGACCCAGTACTTC; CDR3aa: CASSSGGLAGGETQYF
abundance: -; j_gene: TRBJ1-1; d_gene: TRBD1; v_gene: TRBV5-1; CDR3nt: TGCGCCAGCAGCTTAGGACAGGGTAGTGAAGCTTTCTTT; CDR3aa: CASSLGQGSEAFF
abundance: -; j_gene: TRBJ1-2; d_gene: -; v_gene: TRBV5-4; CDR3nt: TGTGCCAGCAGCATAGACATTAACTATGGCTACACCTTC; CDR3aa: CASSIDINYGYTF
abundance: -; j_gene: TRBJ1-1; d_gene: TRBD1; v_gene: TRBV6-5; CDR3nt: TGTGCCAGCAGTTACTGGGACAGGGTCCTAAACACTGAAGCTTTCTTT; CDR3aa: CASSYWDRVLNTEAFF